This T cell receptor (beta chain) was identified in a study of siplizumab effects on memory and regulatory T cells. Sequence data were generated for unstimulated naive, memory, effector memory and TEMRA subsets in a few donor pairs. From germline, CDR1 is SQVTM and CDR2 ANQGSEA. Trimming took 2 bases from V and 8 from J, leaving 13 bases between them. CDR3 size: 13 residues. Details on this clone: Its antigen is still unknown.

The assay was immunoSEQ multiplex PCR, and TCRdb's table has in-frame clones only and misses some. The data contain fewer than 45,000 clones, around 89% of them singletons. Study-wide points: Memory cells seemed less diverse than naive T cells, which also seemed major contributors to the alloresponse. The study did not confirm that proliferating Tregs from siplizumab cultures were suppressive. Siplizumab brought about a significant reduction in alloreactive sequences traceable to unstimulated CD4+ memory cells.

The clonotype was recovered from a human donor in good health. V usage is TRBV29-1 and J usage is TRBJ2-1, with D perhaps given as TRBD1 or TRBD2 (5 bases each). Sequencing was done on a sample of naive CD4+ T cells sorted from blood. The CDR3 spells CSVESGAGDEQFF. The CDR3 region has the DNA TGCAGCGTTGAATCCGGGGCGGGCGATGAGCAGTTCTTC.